These 10 T cell receptor beta chains were sequenced from one sample in a study of immune heterogeneity within non-small cell lung tumors. As template, the study used bulk tumor genomic DNA at roughly 550 ng per sample. Primary tumors were biopsied several times each, far apart, intraoperatively. Undergoing curative surgery were patients whose non-small cell lung cancer was untreated and newly diagnosed. Amplification of the TCR beta CDR3 was achieved through multiplex PCR with 32 V and 13 J primers. TCRdb re-called the multiplex PCR reads through MiXCR, storing one row per CDR3 protein. The repertoire holds approximately 6,000 distinct CDR3 sequences, with 22% as singletons. Specimen: lung tumor tissue. All receptors derive from a man between 60 and 70 years old with non-small cell lung cancer.

About this clonotype: With a much larger clone just one base away, this may be a read error. The rearrangement uses TRBV20-1 and TRBJ2-1, with 9 bases matching TRBD1. From germline, CDR1 is DFQATT and CDR2 SNEGSKA (reference sequence). The CDR3 length is 14 residues. The CDR3 loop is CSARGQGDWGEKFF. The CDR3 DNA is TGCAGTGCTAGGGGACAGGGAGATTGGGGTGAGAAGTTCTTC.

This clonotype is judged medium-sized. This rearrangement joins TRBV20-1 to TRBJ2-7; 10 positions agree with TRBD2. The germline gives CDR1 DFQATT, CDR2 SNEGSKA (reference sequence). CDR3 length equals 14 residues. CDR3 in DNA: TGCAGCAAAAGACCTAGCGGGAGTAGCTACGAGCAGTACTTC. As protein: CSKRPSGSSYEQYF.

This clonotype has a count of ten or more. V gene TRBV29-1 combines with J gene TRBJ2-1; D is undetermined. The CDR3 runs 14 residues. V gave up 7 bases and J gave up 2 bases, with 15 bases separating them. From germline, CDR1 is SQVTM and CDR2 ANQGSEA. CDR3 protein: CSGLEGITYNEQFF. The DNA of the CDR3 is TGCAGCGGACTGGAAGGGATCACCTACAATGAGCAGTTCTTC.

This clonotype appeared a few times. One base away lies a much larger clone, so this may be a sequencing read error. This sequence joins TRBV18 and TRBJ2-2; D is undetermined. The CDR3 consists of 13 residues. CDR1 and CDR2 from the germline V gene are KGHSH and LQKENI. The CDR3 loop is CTSSPVNTGELFF. Here the CDR3 DNA reads TGTACCAGCTCACCAGTGAACACCGGGGAGCTGTTTTTT.

With respect to this clonotype: This may be a read error, as it is one base from a much larger clone. This chain links TRBV20-1 with TRBJ1-5; weak D call: TRBD1 (6 bases). V dropped 6 bases and J dropped 5 bases, with 11 bases sitting between them. The CDR3 runs 12 residues. CDR1 DFQATT and CDR2 SNEGSKA come from the germline V gene (reference sequence). CDR3 coding DNA: TGCAGTGCCCTAAGGGGGTATCAGCCCCAGCATTTT. Translated: CSALRGYQPQHF.

In its sample, this clonotype is medium-sized. The genes are TRBV19 and TRBJ1-5; TRBD1 aligns across 7 bases. The CDR3 contains 16 residues. Per the germline V gene, CDR1 is LNHDA and CDR2 is SQIVND (reference sequence). The trim removed 8 bases at V and 0 bases at J, leaving 10 bases unmatched. The CDR3 reads CASEPRDRHSNQPQHF. DNA for the CDR3: TGTGCCAGTGAGCCCCGGGACAGACATAGCAATCAGCCCCAGCATTTT. Variable domain in full (rest from reference TRBV19 and TRBJ1-5): DGGITQSPKYLFRKEGQNVTLSCEQNLNHDAMYWYRQDPGQGLRLIYYSQIVNDFQKGDIAEGYSVSREKKESFPLTVTSAQKNPTAFYLCASEPRDRHSNQPQHFGDGTRLSIL.

Worth noting for this clonotype: This may come from a read error, since a much larger clone is one base off. This rearrangement joins TRBV10-3 to TRBJ2-1, with 8 bases aligning to TRBD2. Germline V gives CDR1 ENHRY, CDR2 SYGVKD. The ends lost 10 bases at V and 6 bases at J; junction bases unmatched: 14. The CDR3 has 15 residues. The CDR3 DNA is TGTGCCACAGGACTATCGGGAGGGCCTGGCAATGAGCAGTTCTTC. Protein sequence: CATGLSGGPGNEQFF.

This clonotype ranks as medium-sized. CDR3: CSATPRGLENTEAFF. DNA of the CDR3: TGCAGTGCAACACCCAGGGGGCTGGAGAACACTGAAGCTTTCTTT. This sequence joins TRBV20-1 and TRBJ1-1, with 8 bases that match TRBD1. The junction had 10 bases not matched to a gene; V was cut back by 6 bases and J by 1 base. The CDR3 is 15 amino acids. Germline lookup yields CDR1 DFQATT and CDR2 SNEGSKA (reference sequence).

By sample fraction, this clonotype is medium-sized. J is TRBJ2-1 and V is TRBV6-6; 14 positions match TRBD2. V gave up 2 bases and J gave up 7 bases; unmatched junction bases: 4. The CDR3 loop spans 16 amino acids. The germline gives CDR1 MNHNY, CDR2 SVGAGI (reference sequence). CDR3 sequence reads: CASSYGGTSGRNEQFF. CDR3 in DNA: TGTGCCAGCAGTTACGGAGGGACTAGCGGGAGAAATGAGCAGTTCTTC.

The chain links TRBV20-1 to TRBJ2-5; 9 bases line up with TRBD2. Looked up from germline, CDR1 is DFQATT and CDR2 is SNEGSKA (reference sequence). V lost 1 base to trimming and J lost 10 bases; unmatched junction nucleotides: 13. This CDR3 is 15 amino acids long. This CDR3 is CSARAPLAGRRIQYF. The CDR3 DNA follows: TGCAGTGCTAGAGCGCCCCTAGCGGGGCGCCGGATCCAGTACTTC.